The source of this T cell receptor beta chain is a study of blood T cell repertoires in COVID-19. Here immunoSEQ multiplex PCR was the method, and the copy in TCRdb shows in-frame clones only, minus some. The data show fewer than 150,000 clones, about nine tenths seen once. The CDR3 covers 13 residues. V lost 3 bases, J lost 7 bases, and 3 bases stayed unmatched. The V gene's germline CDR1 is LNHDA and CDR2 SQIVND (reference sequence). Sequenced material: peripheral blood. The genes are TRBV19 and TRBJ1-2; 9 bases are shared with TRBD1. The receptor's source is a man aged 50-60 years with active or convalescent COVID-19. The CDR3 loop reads CASSIDRGVGYTF. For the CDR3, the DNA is TGTGCCAGTAGTATCGACAGGGGGGTTGGCTACACCTTC.